Listed here are 22 T cell receptor beta chains from one sample, sequenced in a study of blood T cell repertoires in COVID-19. Method: immunoSEQ multiplex PCR; TCRdb's copy keeps in-frame clones and lacks some. This sample has about 130,000 clones, with 81% found just once. Input material: peripheral blood. Receptor source: a young man with COVID-19, enrolled during active disease.

This sequence joins TRBV6-5 and TRBJ2-2, with D maybe TRBD2 (5 bases). V lost 4 bases to trimming and J lost 4 bases, with 10 bases between them. CDR1 is MNHEY and CDR2 is SVGAGI in the germline V gene. CDR3 length: 14 residues. In DNA, the CDR3 is TGTGCCAGCAGTTTGGGAGAGGGCACCGGGGAGCTGTTTTTT. It is translated as CASSLGEGTGELFF.

In regard to this clone: This sample includes further DNA sequences coding for the same CDR3. The chain carries TRBV30 and TRBJ1-2, with no clear D. V shed 2 bases and J shed 1 base, with 5 bases lying between them. CDR3 size: 12 residues. The germline V gene has CDR1 GTSNPN and CDR2 SVGIG (reference sequence). CDR3 region: CAWSSGNYGYTF. Here the CDR3 DNA reads TGTGCCTGGAGTTCGGGTAACTATGGCTACACCTTC.

The chain uses TRBV7-3 and TRBJ2-1, with 12 bases identical to TRBD2. V lost 2 bases and J lost 7; bases outside the gene matches: 18. The CDR3 sequence is 20 residues long. The germline V gene has CDR1 SGHTA and CDR2 FQGTGA. The CDR3 DNA sequence: TGTGCCAGCAGCTTATGGGGCCCGGGGGCTAGCGGGAGGGGTTCGAATGAGCAGTTCTTC. Translating gives CASSLWGPGASGRGSNEQFF.

The chain couples TRBV10-3 to TRBJ2-5; D perhaps matches TRBD1 (6 bases). Germline CDR1 and CDR2: ENHRY and SYGVKD. This CDR3 region has 14 residues. Trimming took 8 bases from V and 0 from J, leaving 13 bases between them. The chain's CDR3 is CAIARQADQETQYF. Written as DNA, the CDR3 is TGTGCCATCGCTCGACAGGCAGACCAAGAGACCCAGTACTTC.

The V call is TRBV6-5, the J call TRBJ1-2, with 9 bases identical to TRBD1. V shed 6 bases and J 8 bases; nucleotides not matched to a gene: 7. The CDR3 spans 13 residues. Per the germline V gene, CDR1 is MNHEY and CDR2 is SVGAGI. CDR3 coding DNA: TGTGCCAGCAGCCCCGGGACAGGGACCGGCTACACCTTC. Its protein product is CASSPGTGTGYTF.

J is TRBJ2-5 and V is TRBV7-2; maybe TRBD1 (5 bases). The V and J ends lost 5 bases and 5 bases respectively, with 15 bases between them. The CDR3 is 14 amino acids. Germline CDR1 and CDR2: SGHTA and FQGNSA. The CDR3 sequence is CASSLMGPPETQYF. The CDR3 DNA sequence: TGTGCCAGCAGCCTGATGGGGCCCCCGGAGACCCAGTACTTC.

J is TRBJ2-3 and V is TRBV19; tentative D call: TRBD1 (6 bases). This CDR3 comprises 13 residues. From germline, CDR1 is LNHDA and CDR2 SQIVND (reference sequence). Trimming pared 6 bases from V and 4 bases from J, leaving 11 bases between. CDR3 sequence: CASRTGSADTQYF. In DNA, the CDR3 is TGTGCCAGTAGAACAGGGAGCGCAGATACGCAGTATTTT.

This chain joins TRBV25-1 and TRBJ2-2; D is possibly TRBD1 (6 bases). The V end lost 1 base, the J end lost 4 bases, and 13 bases lay between the germline ends. The CDR3 sequence is 16 residues long. Looked up from germline, CDR1 is MGHDK and CDR2 is SYGVNS. The CDR3 DNA reads as TGTGCCAGCAGTGAATTCAGGGGATTTGGCACCGGGGAGCTGTTTTTT. This encodes CASSEFRGFGTGELFF.

The chain carries TRBV4-1 and TRBJ2-2; D unresolved. V gave up 1 base and J gave up 6 bases, with 6 bases separating them. CDR1 and CDR2 from the germline V gene are MGHRA and YSYEKL. There are 13 residues in the CDR3. This chain's CDR3 is CASSQVRAGELFF. CDR3 nucleotide sequence: TGCGCCAGCAGCCAAGTAAGAGCCGGGGAGCTGTTTTTT.

The CDR3 region has the DNA TGTGCCAGCAGTTACGCCCGACAGGGCCACGAGCAGTACTTC. Protein: CASSYARQGHEQYF. The chain uses TRBV6-5 and TRBJ2-7; 7 nucleotides line up with TRBD1. The CDR3 loop spans 14 amino acids. Unmatched junction bases numbered 6, after V lost 2 bases and J lost 5 bases. CDR1 is MNHEY and CDR2 is SVGAGI in the germline V gene.

The rearrangement joins TRBV4-1 to TRBJ2-4; 7 nucleotides line up with TRBD1. The CDR3 has 15 amino acids. CDR1 is MGHRA, CDR2 YSYEKL, per germline. Trimming removed 5 bases from V and 8 bases from J; junction bases left unmatched: 12. The CDR3 coding sequence is TGCGCCAGCAGCGCGACAGGGCCGGGCTTTGACATTCAGTACTTC. It encodes CASSATGPGFDIQYF.

This clone was counted a few times. The V and J genes are TRBV5-1 and TRBJ1-2; D possibly corresponds to TRBD1 (6 bases). Germline V gives CDR1 SGHRS, CDR2 YFSETQ. The CDR3 has 15 amino acids. Trimming left V 7 bases short and J 4 bases short, with 20 bases between. DNA for the CDR3: TGCGCCAGCGGGGACACCAAATCCGGTCTCTATGGCTACACCTTC. Protein product: CASGDTKSGLYGYTF.

The V call is TRBV4-1, the J call TRBJ2-7; 7 positions agree with TRBD1. Unmatched junction bases numbered 8, after V lost 3 bases and J lost 0 bases. Germline lookup yields CDR1 MGHRA and CDR2 YSYEKL. The CDR3 consists of 16 residues. The CDR3: CASSQDPRGSSYEQYF. For the CDR3, the DNA is TGCGCCAGCAGCCAGGACCCCAGGGGGAGCTCCTACGAGCAGTACTTC.

The rearrangement links TRBV18 to TRBJ1-2; 7 nucleotides agree with TRBD1. The J segment lost 4 bases and the V segment lost 8 bases, leaving 7 bases of the junction unmatched. This CDR3 has 13 amino acids. Germline V lookup: CDR1 KGHSH, CDR2 LQKENI. The CDR3 loop is CASTRQGSYGYTF. The CDR3 bases are TGTGCCAGCACGAGACAGGGTAGCTATGGCTACACCTTC.

Written as DNA, the CDR3 is TGTGCCAGCACCGCGGGTAACGGGGGTACGCAGTATTTT. This translates into CASTAGNGGTQYF. The chain links TRBV5-4 to TRBJ2-3, with D tentatively TRBD2 (6 bases). Trimming took 6 bases from V and 8 from J, leaving 16 bases between them. Germline V gene sequence: CDR1 SGHNT, CDR2 YYREEE (reference sequence). This CDR3 is 13 amino acids long.

CDR3 residues: CASGPRGNYNEQFF. The CDR3 DNA follows: TGTGCCAGCGGCCCTAGGGGAAACTACAATGAGCAGTTCTTC. The chain uses TRBV9 and TRBJ2-1; the D gene is possibly TRBD1 (5 bases). Germline assignment: CDR1 SGDLS and CDR2 YYNGEE. Trimming removed 7 bases from V and 3 bases from J, with 14 bases in between. CDR3 length: 14 residues.

The table lists this clone with a few counts. The chain links TRBV28 to TRBJ2-2; 7 bases map to TRBD2. Per the germline V gene, CDR1 is MDHEN and CDR2 is SYDVKM. The trim removed 2 bases at V and 3 bases at J, leaving 3 bases unmatched. CDR3 size: 15 residues. CDR3 nucleotides: TGTGCCAGCAGTTTAGCGGGAGTTGACACCGGGGAGCTGTTTTTT. This codes for CASSLAGVDTGELFF.

This CDR3 is CASNQTASYNSPLHF. The CDR3 DNA sequence: TGTGCCAGCAACCAGACAGCCTCCTATAATTCACCCCTCCACTTT. V and J are TRBV7-9 and TRBJ1-6, with a weak D call TRBD1 (5 bases). V lost 7 bases, J lost 0 bases, and 10 bases lay in between. The CDR3 runs to 15 residues. Germline V gene lookup returns CDR1 SEHNR and CDR2 FQNEAQ (reference sequence). Full variable domain (outside the CDR3, taken from reference TRBV7-9 and TRBJ1-6): DTGVSQNPRHKITKRGQNVTFRCDPISEHNRLYWYRQTLGQGPEFLTYFQNEAQLEKSRLLSDRFSAERPKGSFSTLEIQRTEQGDSAMYLCASNQTASYNSPLHFGNGTRLTVT.

This chain joins TRBV4-1 and TRBJ2-1, with 10 bases fitting TRBD2. Germline V CDR1 and CDR2: MGHRA, YSYEKL. The length of the CDR3 is 17 residues. V was clipped by 1 base and J by 1 base; unmatched bases: 4. CDR3 coding DNA: TGCGCCAGCAGCCAAGGACCTAGCGGGAGTTCCTACAATGAGCAGTTCTTC. Translation gives CASSQGPSGSSYNEQFF.

The CDR3 DNA sequence: TGTGCCAGCATGAGGACAGGGAGGAACAATGAGCAGTTCTTC. The encoded protein is CASMRTGRNNEQFF. The chain links TRBV2 to TRBJ2-1, with 8 nucleotides matching TRBD1. CDR1 and CDR2 (germline): SNHLY, FYNNEI. The CDR3 covers 14 residues. V lost 7 bases and J lost 5; bases outside the gene matches: 7.

The chain joins TRBV19 to TRBJ1-4, with D tentatively TRBD1 (5 bases). V was pared by 4 bases and J by 5 bases, with 17 bases between. The CDR3 sequence is 16 residues long. CDR1 is LNHDA and CDR2 is SQIVND in the germline V gene (reference sequence). CDR3 amino acids: CASSRQRDSENEKLFF. CDR3 bases: TGTGCCAGTAGTAGACAAAGGGACTCGGAGAATGAAAAACTGTTTTTT.

This chain joins TRBV6-4 and TRBJ1-4; 7 bases align to TRBD1. The CDR3 totals 17 residues. J gave up 5 bases and V 4 bases, and 13 bases lay outside the gene matches. The germline gives CDR1 MRHNA, CDR2 SNTAGT. CDR3 sequence: CASSGRPQGQSNEKLFF. CDR3 nucleotides: TGTGCCAGCAGTGGCCGTCCTCAGGGACAGTCAAATGAAAAACTGTTTTTT.